The clone carrying this T cell receptor (beta chain) has a count of ten or more. Its antigen remains unknown. The source of the sample is a study of blood T cells in healthy people across ages. The CDR3 contains 14 residues. V was cut by 3 bases and J by 7 bases, with 13 bases left in between. PCR was performed a second time for about 6 to 12 cycles using a sample-barcoded 5' primer and a J-beta primer mix. TCRdb re-derived calls from the 5' RACE reads in MiXCR, one entry per CDR3 protein. This sample has around 2 million distinct CDR3 sequences, with about 39% found just once. Study-level results: A strong correlation was found between TCR beta diversity and the percentage of naive T cells.

Each donor was a healthy Caucasian individual from Russia, aged roughly 6 to 95. Drawing of peripheral blood yielded roughly 9.8 milliliters from each donor. The sequenced material came from blood. This chain uses TRBV12-3 or TRBV12-4 with TRBJ2-4, with a tentative D call TRBD1 (6 bases). This receptor was identified in a human donor in good health. CDR3 region: CASSLGAGINIQYF. CDR3 DNA sequence: TGTGCCAGCAGTTTGGGGGCCGGTATCAACATTCAGTACTTC.